This T cell receptor beta chain was sequenced for a study of cytomegalovirus exposure and HLA in healthy donors. The CDR3 has 13 amino acids. Germline V lookup: CDR1 KGHSH, CDR2 LQKENI. J gave up 2 bases and V 5 bases, and 3 bases lay outside the gene matches. The PCR was carried out with 60 Vbeta primers and 13 Jbeta primers. The data were produced by immunoSEQ multiplex PCR, yet TCRdb's version contains in-frame clones alone and is incomplete. Altogether around 95,000 clones are present, about 75% being singletons, with the ten largest covering around 9.1%. Sample: PBMCs. This TCR came from a young man in good health and CMV-seropositive. The chain recombines TRBV18 with TRBJ2-7, with 7 nucleotides matching TRBD1. For the CDR3, the DNA is TGTGCCAGCTCATGGGACAGTGCCTACGAGCAGTACTTC. Amino acids: CASSWDSAYEQYF.